The following is a T cell receptor beta chain sequence with its context. Its target is unknown. Other DNA sequences from this sample encode an identical CDR3 as well. The sample is drawn from a study of shared clonotypes between healthy human individuals. Looking at the study overall: Each donor's CD8 memory used one plate, CD8 naive two, each CD4 subset three. Overall study results and limits: In four donors, around 5% of naive CD4 clonotypes appeared in common. All-four-donor shared clonotypes had higher generation probabilities than non-shared clonotypes did.

Some clones are missing from TCRdb's copy, which holds only in-frame ones; the method was immunoSEQ multiplex PCR. Among some 2,500,000 clones, 93% were seen once, and the ten largest hold roughly 0.36%. Sequences were obtained from naive CD4+ T cells from PBMCs. The subset: CD45RA+ positively selected. The TCR sequence derives from a man younger than 30 in good health. Some clones in this sample may be carry-over from other donors' samples.

DNA for the CDR3: TGCGCCAGCAGCGTCGGACTAGCGGACTACAATGAGCAGTTCTTC. This encodes CASSVGLADYNEQFF. The V and J genes are TRBV5-1 and TRBJ2-1, with TRBD2 matching over 10 bases. J gave up 3 bases and V 4 bases, and 4 bases lay outside the gene matches. Germline V gene data show CDR1 as SGHRS and CDR2 as YFSETQ. The CDR3 consists of 15 residues. Supplemented by reference TRBV5-1 and TRBJ2-1, the full variable domain reads KAGVTQTPRYLIKTRGQQVTLSCSPISGHRSVSWYQQTPGQGLQFLFEYFSETQRNKGNFPGRFSGRQFSNSRSEMNVSTLELGDSALYLCASSVGLADYNEQFFGPGTRLTVL.